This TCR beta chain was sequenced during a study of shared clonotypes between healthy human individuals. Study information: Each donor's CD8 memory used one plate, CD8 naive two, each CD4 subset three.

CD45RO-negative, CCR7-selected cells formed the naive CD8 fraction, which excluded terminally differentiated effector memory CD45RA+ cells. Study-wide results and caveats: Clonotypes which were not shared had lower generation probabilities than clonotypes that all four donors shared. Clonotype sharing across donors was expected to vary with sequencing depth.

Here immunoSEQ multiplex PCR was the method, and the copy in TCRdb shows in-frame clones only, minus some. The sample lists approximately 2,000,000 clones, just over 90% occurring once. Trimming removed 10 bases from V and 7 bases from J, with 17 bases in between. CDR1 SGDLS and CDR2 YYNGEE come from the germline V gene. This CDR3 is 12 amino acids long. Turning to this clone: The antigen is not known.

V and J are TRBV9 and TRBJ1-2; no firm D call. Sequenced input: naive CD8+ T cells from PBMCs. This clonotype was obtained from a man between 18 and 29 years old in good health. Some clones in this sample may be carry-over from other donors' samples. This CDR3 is CAPRAGYGGYTF. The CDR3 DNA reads TGTGCCCCAAGGGCCGGGTACGGTGGCTACACCTTC.